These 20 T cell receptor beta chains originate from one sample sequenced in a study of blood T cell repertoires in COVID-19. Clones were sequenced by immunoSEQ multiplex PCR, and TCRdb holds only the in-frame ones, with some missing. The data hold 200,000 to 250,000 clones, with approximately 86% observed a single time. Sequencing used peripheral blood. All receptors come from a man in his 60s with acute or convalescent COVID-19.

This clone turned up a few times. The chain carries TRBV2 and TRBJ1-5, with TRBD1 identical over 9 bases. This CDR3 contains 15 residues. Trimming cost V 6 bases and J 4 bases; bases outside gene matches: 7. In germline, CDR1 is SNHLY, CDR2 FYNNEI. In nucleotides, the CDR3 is TGTGCCAGCAGGTGGGGACAGGGCGGGAATCAGCCCCAGCATTTT. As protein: CASRWGQGGNQPQHF.

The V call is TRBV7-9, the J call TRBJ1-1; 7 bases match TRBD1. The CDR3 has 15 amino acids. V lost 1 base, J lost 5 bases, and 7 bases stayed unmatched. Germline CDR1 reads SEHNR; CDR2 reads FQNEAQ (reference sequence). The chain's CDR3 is CASSLEQGRLTEAFF. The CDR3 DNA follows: TGTGCCAGCAGCTTAGAACAGGGGAGGTTGACTGAAGCTTTCTTT.

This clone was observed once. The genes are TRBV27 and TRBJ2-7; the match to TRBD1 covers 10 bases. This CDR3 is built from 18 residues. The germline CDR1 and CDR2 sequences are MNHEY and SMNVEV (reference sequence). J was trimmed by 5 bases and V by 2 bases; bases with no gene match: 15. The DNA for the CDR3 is TGTGCCAGCAGTTTAAGTGTACGACAGGGGGCGTTCCCCCACGAGCAGTACTTC. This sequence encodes CASSLSVRQGAFPHEQYF.

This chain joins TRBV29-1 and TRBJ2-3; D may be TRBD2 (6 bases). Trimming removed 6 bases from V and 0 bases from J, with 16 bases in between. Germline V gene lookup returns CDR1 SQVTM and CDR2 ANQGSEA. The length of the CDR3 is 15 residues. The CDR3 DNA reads TGCAGCGTCCCGAGGCGGGGTAGTAGCACAGATACGCAGTATTTT. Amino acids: CSVPRRGSSTDTQYF.

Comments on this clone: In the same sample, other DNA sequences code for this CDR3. The CDR3: CASSLTGLAGGGEQFF. The CDR3 bases are TGTGCCAGCAGCCTCACGGGACTAGCGGGGGGCGGCGAGCAGTTCTTC. This sequence joins TRBV7-3 and TRBJ2-1; 15 bases are a match to TRBD2. The CDR3 sequence is 16 residues long. The germline V gene has CDR1 SGHTA and CDR2 FQGTGA. V shed 5 bases and J 10 bases; nucleotides not matched to a gene: 9.

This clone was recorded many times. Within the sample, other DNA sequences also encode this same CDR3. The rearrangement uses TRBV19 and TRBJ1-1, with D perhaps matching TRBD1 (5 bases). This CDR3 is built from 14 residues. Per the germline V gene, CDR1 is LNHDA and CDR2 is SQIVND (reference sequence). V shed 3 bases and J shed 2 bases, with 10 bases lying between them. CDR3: CASSIGRVNTEAFF. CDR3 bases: TGTGCCAGTAGTATTGGCAGGGTTAACACTGAAGCTTTCTTT.

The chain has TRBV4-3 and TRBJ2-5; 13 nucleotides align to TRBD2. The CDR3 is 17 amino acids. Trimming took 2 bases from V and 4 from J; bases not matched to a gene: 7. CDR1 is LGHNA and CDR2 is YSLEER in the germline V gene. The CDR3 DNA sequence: TGCGCCAGCAGCCAAACGGGACTAGCGGGGACTGGAGAGACCCAGTACTTC. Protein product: CASSQTGLAGTGETQYF.

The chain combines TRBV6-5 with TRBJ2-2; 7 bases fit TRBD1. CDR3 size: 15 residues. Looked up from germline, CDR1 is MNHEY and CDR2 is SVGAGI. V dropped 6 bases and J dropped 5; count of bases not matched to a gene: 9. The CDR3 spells CASSRGQVATGELFF. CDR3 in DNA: TGTGCCAGCAGCCGCGGACAGGTAGCAACCGGGGAGCTGTTTTTT.

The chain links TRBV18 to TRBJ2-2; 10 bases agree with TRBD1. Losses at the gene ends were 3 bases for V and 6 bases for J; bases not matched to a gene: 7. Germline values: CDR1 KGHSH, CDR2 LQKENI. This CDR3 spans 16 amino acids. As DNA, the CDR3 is TGTGCCAGCTCACCTCTCGGGACAGGGGATGCCGGGGAGCTGTTTTTT. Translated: CASSPLGTGDAGELFF.

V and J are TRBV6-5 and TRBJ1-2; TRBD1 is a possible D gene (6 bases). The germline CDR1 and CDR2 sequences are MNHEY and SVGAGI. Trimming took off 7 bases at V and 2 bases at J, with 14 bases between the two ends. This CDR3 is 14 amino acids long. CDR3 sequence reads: CASTPSDRNYGYTF. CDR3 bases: TGTGCCAGCACCCCGTCCGACAGGAACTATGGCTACACCTTC.

For the CDR3, the DNA is TGTGCCACCGACCCTAGCGGGGTCATGGATGAGCAGTTCTTC. It encodes CATDPSGVMDEQFF. V gene TRBV15 combines with J gene TRBJ2-1; TRBD2 aligns across 9 bases. The CDR3 is 14 amino acids. Looked up from germline, CDR1 is LNHNV and CDR2 is YYDKDF (reference sequence). V was clipped by 8 bases and J by 8 bases; unmatched bases: 10.

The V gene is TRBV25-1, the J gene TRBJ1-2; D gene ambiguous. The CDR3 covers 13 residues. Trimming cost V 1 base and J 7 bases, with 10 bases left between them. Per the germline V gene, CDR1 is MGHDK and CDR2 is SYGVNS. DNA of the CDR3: TGTGCCAGCAGTGAATCGTCCAGAATTGGCTACACCTTC. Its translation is CASSESSRIGYTF.

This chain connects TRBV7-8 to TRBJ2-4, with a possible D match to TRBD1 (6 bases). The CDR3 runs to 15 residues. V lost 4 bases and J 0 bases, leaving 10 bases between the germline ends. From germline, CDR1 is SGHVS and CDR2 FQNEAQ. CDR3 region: CASSSPGVAKNIQYF. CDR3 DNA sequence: TGTGCCAGCAGCTCCCCAGGGGTAGCCAAAAACATTCAGTACTTC.

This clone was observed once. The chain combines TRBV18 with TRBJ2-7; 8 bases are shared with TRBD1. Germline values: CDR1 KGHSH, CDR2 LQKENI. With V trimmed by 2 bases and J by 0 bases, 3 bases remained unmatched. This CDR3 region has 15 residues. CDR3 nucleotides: TGTGCCAGCTCACCAACAGGGGGGACCTCCTACGAGCAGTACTTC. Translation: CASSPTGGTSYEQYF.

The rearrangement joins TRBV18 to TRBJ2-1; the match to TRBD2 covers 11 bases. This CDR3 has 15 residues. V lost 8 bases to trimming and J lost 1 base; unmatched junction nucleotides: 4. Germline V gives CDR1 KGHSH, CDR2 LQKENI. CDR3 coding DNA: TGTGCCAGCAGTAGCGGGGGGGCATCCTACAATGAGCAGTTCTTC. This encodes CASSSGGASYNEQFF.

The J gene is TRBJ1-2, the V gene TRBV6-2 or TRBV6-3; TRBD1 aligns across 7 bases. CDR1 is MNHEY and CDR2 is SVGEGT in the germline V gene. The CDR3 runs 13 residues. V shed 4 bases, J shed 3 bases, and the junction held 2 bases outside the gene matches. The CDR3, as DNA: TGTGCCAGCAGTTCCCAGGGGGACTATGGCTACACCTTC. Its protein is CASSSQGDYGYTF.

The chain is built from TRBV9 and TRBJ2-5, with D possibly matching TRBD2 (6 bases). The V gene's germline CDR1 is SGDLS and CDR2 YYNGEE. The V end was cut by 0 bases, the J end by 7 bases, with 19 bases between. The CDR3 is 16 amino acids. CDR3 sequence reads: CASSVEVGLPIGTQYF. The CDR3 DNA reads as TGTGCCAGCAGCGTAGAGGTGGGACTGCCCATAGGGACCCAGTACTTC.

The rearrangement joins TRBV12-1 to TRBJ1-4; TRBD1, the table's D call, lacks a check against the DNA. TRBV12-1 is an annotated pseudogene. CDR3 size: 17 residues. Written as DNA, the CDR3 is TGTGCCAGCAGCCAACCACAGGGGGCGCGTTTCTGGGAAAAACTGTTTTTT. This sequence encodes CASSQPQGARFWEKLFF.

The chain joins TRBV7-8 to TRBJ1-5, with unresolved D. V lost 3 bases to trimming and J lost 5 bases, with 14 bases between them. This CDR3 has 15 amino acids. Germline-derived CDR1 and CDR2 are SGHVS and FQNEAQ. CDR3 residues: CASSFVSGGHQPQHF. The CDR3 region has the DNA TGTGCCAGCAGCTTTGTCAGTGGAGGGCATCAGCCCCAGCATTTT.

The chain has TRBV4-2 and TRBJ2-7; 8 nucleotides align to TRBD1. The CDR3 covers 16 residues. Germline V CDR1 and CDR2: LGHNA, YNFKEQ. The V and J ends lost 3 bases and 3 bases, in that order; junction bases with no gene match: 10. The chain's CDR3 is CASSHSIRDRYYEQYF. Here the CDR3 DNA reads TGTGCCAGCAGCCATTCCATCCGGGACAGGTACTACGAGCAGTACTTC.